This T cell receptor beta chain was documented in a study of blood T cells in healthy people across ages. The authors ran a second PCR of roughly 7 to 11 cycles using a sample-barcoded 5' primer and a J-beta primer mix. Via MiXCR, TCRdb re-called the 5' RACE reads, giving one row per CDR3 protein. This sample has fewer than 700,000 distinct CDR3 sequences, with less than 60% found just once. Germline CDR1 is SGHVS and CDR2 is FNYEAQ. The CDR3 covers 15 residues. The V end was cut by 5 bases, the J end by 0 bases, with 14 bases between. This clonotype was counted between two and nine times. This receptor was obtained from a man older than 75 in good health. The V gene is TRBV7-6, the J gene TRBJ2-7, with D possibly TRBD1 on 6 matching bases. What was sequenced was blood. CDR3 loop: CASSQGTPSSYEQYF. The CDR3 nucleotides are TGTGCCAGCAGCCAGGGGACACCAAGCTCCTACGAGCAGTACTTC.